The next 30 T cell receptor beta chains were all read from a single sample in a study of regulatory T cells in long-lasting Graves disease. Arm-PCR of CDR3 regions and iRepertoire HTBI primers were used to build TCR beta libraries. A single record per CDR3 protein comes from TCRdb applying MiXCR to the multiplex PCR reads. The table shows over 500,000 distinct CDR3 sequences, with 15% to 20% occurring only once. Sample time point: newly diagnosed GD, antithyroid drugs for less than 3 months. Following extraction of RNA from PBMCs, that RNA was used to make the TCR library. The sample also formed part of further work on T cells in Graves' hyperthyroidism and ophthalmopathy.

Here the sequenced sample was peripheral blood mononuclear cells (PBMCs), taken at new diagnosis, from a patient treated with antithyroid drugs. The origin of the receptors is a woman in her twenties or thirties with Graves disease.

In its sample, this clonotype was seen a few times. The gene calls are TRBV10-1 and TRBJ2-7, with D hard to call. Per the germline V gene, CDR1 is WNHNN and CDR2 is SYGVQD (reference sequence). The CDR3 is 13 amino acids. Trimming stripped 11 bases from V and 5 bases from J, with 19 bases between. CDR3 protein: CAVLMENVNEQYF. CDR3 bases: TGCGCCGTCTTAATGGAGAATGTTAACGAGCAGTACTTC.

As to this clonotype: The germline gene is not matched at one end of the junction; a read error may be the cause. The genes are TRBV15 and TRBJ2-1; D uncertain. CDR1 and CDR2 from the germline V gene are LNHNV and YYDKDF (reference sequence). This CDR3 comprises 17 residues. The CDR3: CTTSRDPYSSSYNEQFF. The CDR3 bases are TGTACCACCAGCAGAGATCCGTACTCTTCCTCCTACAATGAGCAGTTCTTC.

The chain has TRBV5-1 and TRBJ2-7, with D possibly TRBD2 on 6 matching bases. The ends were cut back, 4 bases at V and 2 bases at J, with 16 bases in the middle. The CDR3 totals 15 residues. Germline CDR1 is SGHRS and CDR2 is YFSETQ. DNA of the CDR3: TGCGCCAGCAGCGACGGGGGTCCCGGTCCCTACGAGCAGTACTTC. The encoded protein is CASSDGGPGPYEQYF.

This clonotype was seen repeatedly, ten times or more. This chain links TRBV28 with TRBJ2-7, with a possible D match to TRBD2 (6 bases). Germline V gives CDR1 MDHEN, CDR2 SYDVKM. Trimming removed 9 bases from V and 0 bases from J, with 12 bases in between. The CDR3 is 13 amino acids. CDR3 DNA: TGTGCCAGTTGGGACTCCGTCTCCTACGAGCAGTACTTC. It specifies CASWDSVSYEQYF.

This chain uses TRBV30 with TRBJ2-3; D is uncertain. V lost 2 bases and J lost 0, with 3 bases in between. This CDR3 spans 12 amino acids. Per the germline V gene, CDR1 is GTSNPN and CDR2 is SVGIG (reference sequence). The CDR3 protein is CAWSRSTDTQYF. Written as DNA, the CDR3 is TGTGCCTGGAGTCGTAGCACAGATACGCAGTATTTT.

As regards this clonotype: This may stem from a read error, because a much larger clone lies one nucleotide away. The CDR3 DNA is TGCAGCGTTGCGGGCCAGGGTGGCCAAGATACCCAGTACTTC. Translated: CSVAGQGGQDTQYF. The chain carries TRBV29-1 and TRBJ2-3; the D gene is possibly TRBD1 (5 bases). The J call may be mistaken, given a closer DNA end match to TRBJ2-5. Germline CDR1 SQVTM, CDR2 ANQGSEA. The CDR3 is made up of 14 amino acids.

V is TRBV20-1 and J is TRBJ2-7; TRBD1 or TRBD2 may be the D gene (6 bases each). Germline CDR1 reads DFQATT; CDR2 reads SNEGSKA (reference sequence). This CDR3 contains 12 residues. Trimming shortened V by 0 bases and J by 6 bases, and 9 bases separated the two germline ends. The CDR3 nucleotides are TGCAGTGCTAGAGACGGGGGCGGCGAGCAGTACTTC. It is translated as CSARDGGGEQYF.

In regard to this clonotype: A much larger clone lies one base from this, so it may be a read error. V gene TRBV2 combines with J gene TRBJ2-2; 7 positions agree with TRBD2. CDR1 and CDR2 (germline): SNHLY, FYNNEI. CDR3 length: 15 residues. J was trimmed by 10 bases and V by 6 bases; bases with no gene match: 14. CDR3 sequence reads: CASRFSSGGNEELFF. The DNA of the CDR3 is TGTGCCAGCAGGTTCTCTAGCGGCGGAAACGAGGAGCTGTTTTTT. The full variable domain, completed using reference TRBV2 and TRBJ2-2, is EPEVTQTPSHQVTQMGQEVILRCVPISNHLYFYWYRQILGQKVEFLVSFYNNEISEKSEIFDDQFSVERPDGSNFTLKIRSTKLEDSAMYFCASRFSSGGNEELFFGEGSRLTVL.

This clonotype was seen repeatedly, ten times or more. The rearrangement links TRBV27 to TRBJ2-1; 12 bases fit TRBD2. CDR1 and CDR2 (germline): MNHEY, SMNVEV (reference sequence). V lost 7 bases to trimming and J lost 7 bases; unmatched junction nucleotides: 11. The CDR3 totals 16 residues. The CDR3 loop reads CASTTGRLAGVNEQFF. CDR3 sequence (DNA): TGTGCCAGCACCACTGGGCGACTAGCGGGAGTTAATGAGCAGTTCTTC.

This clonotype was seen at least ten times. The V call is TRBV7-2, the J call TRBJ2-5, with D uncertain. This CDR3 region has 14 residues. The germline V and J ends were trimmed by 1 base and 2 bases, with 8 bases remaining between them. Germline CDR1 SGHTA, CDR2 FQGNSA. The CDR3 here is CASSLVGVQETQYF. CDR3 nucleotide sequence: TGTGCCAGCAGCTTAGTAGGAGTACAAGAGACCCAGTACTTC. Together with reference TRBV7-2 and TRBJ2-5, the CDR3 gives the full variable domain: GAGVSQSPSNKVTEKGKDVELRCDPISGHTALYWYRQSLGQGLEFLIYFQGNSAPDKSGLPSDRFSAERTGGSVSTLTIQRTQQEDSAVYLCASSLVGVQETQYFGPGTRLLVL.

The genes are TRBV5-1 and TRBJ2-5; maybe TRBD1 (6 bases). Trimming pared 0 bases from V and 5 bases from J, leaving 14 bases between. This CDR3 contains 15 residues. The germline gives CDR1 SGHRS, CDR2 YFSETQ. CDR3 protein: CASSLGQAGGETQYF. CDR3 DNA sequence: TGCGCCAGCAGCTTGGGACAGGCGGGCGGGGAGACCCAGTACTTC.

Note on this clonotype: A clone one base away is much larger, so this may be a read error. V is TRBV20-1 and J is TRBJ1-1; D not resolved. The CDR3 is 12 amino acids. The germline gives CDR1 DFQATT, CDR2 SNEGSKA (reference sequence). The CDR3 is CSRLGKNAEAFF. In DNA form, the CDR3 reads TGCAGTCGTCTAGGGAAGAACGCTGAAGCTTTCTTT.

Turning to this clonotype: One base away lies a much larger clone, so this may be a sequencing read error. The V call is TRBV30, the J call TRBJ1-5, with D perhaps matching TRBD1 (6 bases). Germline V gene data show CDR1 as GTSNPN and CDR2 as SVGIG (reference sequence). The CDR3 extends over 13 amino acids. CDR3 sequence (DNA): TGTGCTCACGGTAGGGGGGGCAATCAGCCCCAGCATTTT. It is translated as CAHGRGGNQPQHF.

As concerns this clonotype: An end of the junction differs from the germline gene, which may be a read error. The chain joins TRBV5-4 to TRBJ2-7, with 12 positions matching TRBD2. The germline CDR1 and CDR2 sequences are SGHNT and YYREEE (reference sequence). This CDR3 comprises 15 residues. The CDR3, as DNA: TGTACCAGCAGCTTGCGACTAGCGGGAGTGGACGAGCAGTACTTC. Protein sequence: CTSSLRLAGVDEQYF.

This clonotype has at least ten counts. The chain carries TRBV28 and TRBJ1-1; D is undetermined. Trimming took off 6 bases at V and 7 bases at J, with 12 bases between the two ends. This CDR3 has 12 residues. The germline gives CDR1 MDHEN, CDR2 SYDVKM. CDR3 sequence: CASSSDLLEAFF. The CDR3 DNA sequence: TGTGCCAGCAGCTCGGACCTGCTTGAAGCTTTCTTT.

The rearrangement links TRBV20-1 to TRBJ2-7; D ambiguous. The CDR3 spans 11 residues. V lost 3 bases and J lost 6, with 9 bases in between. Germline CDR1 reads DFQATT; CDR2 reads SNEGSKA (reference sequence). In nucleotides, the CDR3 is TGCAGTGCTAGTAGGCCGGCCGAGCAGTACTTC. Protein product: CSASRPAEQYF.

CDR3 protein: CASSVAGAGAGELFF. The CDR3 DNA sequence: TGTGCCAGCAGCGTAGCAGGGGCTGGGGCCGGGGAGCTGTTTTTT. This chain links TRBV25-1 with TRBJ2-2; D perhaps matches TRBD1 (6 bases). The germline CDR1 and CDR2 sequences are MGHDK and SYGVNS. The CDR3 is 15 amino acids. Trimming left V 6 bases short and J 6 bases short, with 17 bases between.

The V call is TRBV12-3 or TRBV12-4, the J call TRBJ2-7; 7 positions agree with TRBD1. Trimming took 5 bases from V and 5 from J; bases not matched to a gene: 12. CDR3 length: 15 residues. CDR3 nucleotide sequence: TGTGCCAGCAGTCCACGACAGGGCAGGAGCAACGAGCAGTACTTC. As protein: CASSPRQGRSNEQYF.

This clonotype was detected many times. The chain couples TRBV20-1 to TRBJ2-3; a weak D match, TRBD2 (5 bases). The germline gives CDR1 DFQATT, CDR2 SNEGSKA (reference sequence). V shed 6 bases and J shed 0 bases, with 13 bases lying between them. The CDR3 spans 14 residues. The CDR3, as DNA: TGCAGTGCGTCCCGGGTAGCGAGCACAGATACGCAGTATTTT. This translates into CSASRVASTDTQYF.

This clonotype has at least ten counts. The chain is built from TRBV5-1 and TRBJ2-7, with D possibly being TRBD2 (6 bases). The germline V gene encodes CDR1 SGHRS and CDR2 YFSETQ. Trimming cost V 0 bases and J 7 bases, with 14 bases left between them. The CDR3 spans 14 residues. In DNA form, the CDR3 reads TGCGCCAGCAGCTTGGGAAATGGGCTAGCGGAGCAGTACTTC. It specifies CASSLGNGLAEQYF.

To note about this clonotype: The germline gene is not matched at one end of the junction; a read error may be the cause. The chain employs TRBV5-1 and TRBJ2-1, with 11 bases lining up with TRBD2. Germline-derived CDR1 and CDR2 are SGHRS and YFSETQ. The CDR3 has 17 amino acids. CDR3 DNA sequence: TGCGCCAGCAGACCTACTAGCGGGAGTTCCATCTACAAAGAGCAGTTCTTC. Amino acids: CASRPTSGSSIYKEQFF.

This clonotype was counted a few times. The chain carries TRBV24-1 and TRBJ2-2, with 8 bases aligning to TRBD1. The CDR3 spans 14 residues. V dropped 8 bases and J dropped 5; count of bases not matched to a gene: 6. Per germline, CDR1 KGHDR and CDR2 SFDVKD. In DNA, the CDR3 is TGTGCCACCACCGGACAGGGAGGAACCGGGGAGCTGTTTTTT. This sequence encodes CATTGQGGTGELFF.

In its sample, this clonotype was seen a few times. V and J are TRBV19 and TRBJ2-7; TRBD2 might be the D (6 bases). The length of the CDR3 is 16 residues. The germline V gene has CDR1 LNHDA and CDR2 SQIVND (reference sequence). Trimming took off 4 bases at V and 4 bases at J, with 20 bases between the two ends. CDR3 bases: TGTGCCAGTAGTACTGACTCAGCCGGGAGTCTTTACGAGCAGTACTTC. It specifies CASSTDSAGSLYEQYF.

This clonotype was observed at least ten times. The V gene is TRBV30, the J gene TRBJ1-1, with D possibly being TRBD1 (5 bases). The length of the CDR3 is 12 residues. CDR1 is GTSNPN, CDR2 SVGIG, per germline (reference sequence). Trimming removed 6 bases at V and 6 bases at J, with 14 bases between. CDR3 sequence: CACRGASPEAFF. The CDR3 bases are TGTGCCTGCCGCGGGGCATCTCCTGAAGCTTTCTTT.

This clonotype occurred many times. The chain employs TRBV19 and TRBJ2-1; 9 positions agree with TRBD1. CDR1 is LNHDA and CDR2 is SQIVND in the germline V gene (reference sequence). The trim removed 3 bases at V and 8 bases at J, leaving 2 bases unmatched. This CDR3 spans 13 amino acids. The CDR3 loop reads CASSIRDRDEQFF. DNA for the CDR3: TGTGCCAGTAGTATTCGGGACAGGGATGAGCAGTTCTTC.

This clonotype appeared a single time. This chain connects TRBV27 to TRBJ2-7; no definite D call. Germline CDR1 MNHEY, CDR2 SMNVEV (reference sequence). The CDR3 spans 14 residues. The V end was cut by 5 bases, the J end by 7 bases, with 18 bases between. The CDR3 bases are TGTGCCAGCAGTCCTCGGACCTGGTCCTGGGAGCAGTACTTC. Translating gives CASSPRTWSWEQYF.

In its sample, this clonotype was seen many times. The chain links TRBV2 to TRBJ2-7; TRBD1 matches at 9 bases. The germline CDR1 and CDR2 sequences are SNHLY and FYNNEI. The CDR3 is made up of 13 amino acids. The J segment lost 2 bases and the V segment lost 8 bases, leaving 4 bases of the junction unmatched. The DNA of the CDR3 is TGTGCCAGCCGGGACAGGGCGGCCTACGAGCAGTACTTC. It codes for CASRDRAAYEQYF.

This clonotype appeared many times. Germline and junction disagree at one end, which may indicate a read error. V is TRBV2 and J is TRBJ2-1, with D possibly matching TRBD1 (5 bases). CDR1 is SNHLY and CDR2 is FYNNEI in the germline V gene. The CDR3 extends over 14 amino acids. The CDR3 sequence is CAGRYGADYNEQFF. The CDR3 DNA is TGTGCCGGCAGATATGGGGCGGACTACAATGAGCAGTTCTTC.

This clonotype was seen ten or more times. The CDR3 DNA sequence: TGCAGTGCTAGCGAGGACCTGGATGGGGAGACCCAGTACTTC. Amino acid sequence: CSASEDLDGETQYF. The rearrangement links TRBV20-1 to TRBJ2-5; D not certain. The CDR3 consists of 14 residues. CDR1 and CDR2 from the germline V gene are DFQATT and SNEGSKA (reference sequence). The germline V and J ends were trimmed by 3 bases and 5 bases, with 16 bases remaining between them.

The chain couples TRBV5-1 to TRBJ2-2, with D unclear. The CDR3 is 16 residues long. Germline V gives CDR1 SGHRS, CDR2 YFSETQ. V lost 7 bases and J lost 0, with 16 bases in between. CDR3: CASDPLWGSNTGELFF. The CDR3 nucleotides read TGCGCCAGCGACCCTCTGTGGGGTTCGAACACCGGGGAGCTGTTTTTT.